This entry is about one T cell receptor (beta chain). The sample is drawn from a study of blood T cell repertoires in COVID-19. Whole-study context: From the United States, Italy and Spain came samples of acute and convalescent COVID-19. PBMCs, B-cell-depleted T cells, or T cells provided the cDNA or gDNA that made up the material.

Authors' methods: Amplification from reference gene primers served as the basis for estimated nucleated cell counts. TCRdb's copy holds only in-frame clones and misses some; the assay was immunoSEQ multiplex PCR. Clone size and V and J calls were adopted from that table, with D and trimming inferred from the DNA. Seen here are 15,000 to 20,000 clones, 80% observed once, and the top ten hold approximately 15%. V gave up 7 bases and J gave up 4 bases, with 7 bases separating them. Looked up from germline, CDR1 is SGHVT and CDR2 is SQSDAQ. The CDR3 runs to 12 residues. The TCR sequence derives from a human donor in a cohort sampled during active COVID-19. Sequences were obtained from peripheral blood. The chain recombines TRBV7-4 with TRBJ1-4; perhaps TRBD1 as D (5 bases). CDR3 sequence: CASNRINEKLFF. The CDR3 DNA sequence: TGTGCCAGCAACAGGATTAATGAAAAACTGTTTTTT. The full variable domain, rest sourced from reference TRBV7-4 and TRBJ1-4, is GAGVSQSPRYKVAKRGRDVALRCDSISGHVTLYWYRQTLGQGSEVLTYSQSDAQRDKSGRPSGRFSAERPERSVSTLKIQRTEQGDSAVYLCASNRINEKLFFGSGTQLSVL.